The clone carrying this TCR beta chain was detected many times. The target antigen is unknown. Investigators amplified TCR beta CDR3 regions from RNA transcripts. Second-round multiplex PCR followed a first-round RT-PCR using HTBI primers. TCRdb reanalysed the multiplex PCR reads using MiXCR and keeps one entry per CDR3 protein. The sample has approximately 500,000 distinct CDR3 sequences, 13% to 15% seen once. The data stem from a study of Graves' ophthalmopathy and Graves' hyperthyroidism. CDR3 length equals 16 residues. V lost 2 bases and J 1 base, leaving 12 bases between the germline ends. The germline gives CDR1 SGHKS, CDR2 YYEKEE (reference sequence). Whole-study findings and limits: Most clonotypes expanded in thyroid above 0.001 frequency were present in blood too.

This chain joins TRBV5-5 and TRBJ2-2; D not certain. Sequencing was performed on blood. The source of this sequence is a woman in her twenties or thirties with Graves' ophthalmopathy. The CDR3 sequence: CASSFRALVNTGELFF. CDR3 nucleotide sequence: TGTGCCAGCAGCTTTCGAGCGCTCGTGAACACCGGGGAGCTGTTTTTT.